The T cell receptor beta chain described here comes from a study of T-cell reconstitution after alpha-beta-depleted transplantation in children. As regards this clonotype: The antigen remains unidentified.

The TCRbeta library was prepared with unique molecular identifiers. TCRdb called the PCR reads again in MiXCR, with one record for every CDR3 protein. This table has about 870,000 distinct CDR3 sequences, about 15% appearing once. Trimming removed 2 bases at V and 1 base at J, with 11 bases between. This CDR3 contains 15 residues. Germline V lookup: CDR1 SEHNR, CDR2 FQNEAQ (reference sequence). Study-wide results and caveats: Several hundred expanded graft clones reportedly supplied alpha-beta T cells about two months after transplant. T-cell counts and diversity at one year post-transplant came mainly from newly produced T cells. At day 60, the high TCRbeta diversity found in some patients originated from recipient T cells and thymic progenitors that had survived.

The V call is TRBV7-9, the J call TRBJ1-1, with no clear D. The receptor was derived from a male patient under 18 who had a stem cell transplant for acute lymphoblastic leukemia, so the T cells may come from the graft donor. This specimen was PBMCs, mostly from graft donor cells, taken 360 days after TCRalphabeta/CD19-depleted stem cell transplant. The CDR3 sequence is CASSLQRQKNTEAFF. CDR3 DNA sequence: TGTGCCAGCAGCTTACAAAGGCAGAAGAACACTGAAGCTTTCTTT.